What follows are 14 T cell receptor beta chains derived from one specimen sequenced in a study of T cell clonality in common variable immunodeficiency. Study conclusions and caveats: Common variable immunodeficiency TCR beta sequences reportedly had fewer deletions and N-nucleotide insertions.

Produced via immunoSEQ multiplex PCR; TCRdb's table is partial and in-frame only. Recorded here are 20,000 to 30,000 clones, none singletons. Antigen specificity for these receptors is unknown. Material for sequencing was peripheral blood mononuclear cells. The source is a human donor with common variable immunodeficiency.

This clone was observed many times. The CDR3 goes on 3 residues after the read ends, and that part is filled in from the germline J gene. V gene TRBV12-3 or TRBV12-4 combines with J gene TRBJ2-1; possible D gene TRBD2, 6 bases. The V end was cut by 6 bases, the J end by 9 bases, with 12 bases between. The length of the CDR3 is 12 residues. CDR3 sequence: CASSSGTGEQFF. The sequenced part of the CDR3 DNA is TGTGCCAGCAGCTCCGGGACTGGTGAG.

This clone was observed many times. Read coverage stops 3 residues before the CDR3 terminus; the germline J gene supplies the remainder. The genes are TRBV4-1 and TRBJ2-5; D not certain. The CDR3 sequence is 15 residues long. V gave up 1 base and J gave up 2 bases, with 11 bases separating them. Germline values: CDR1 MGHRA, CDR2 YSYEKL. The CDR3 here is CASSQGIAVQETQYF. CDR3 DNA, as far as it was read: TGCGCCAGCAGCCAAGGGATAGCCGTACAAGAGACC.

The sample holds a few counts of this clone. The CDR3 goes on 3 residues after the read ends, and that part is filled in from the germline J gene. V gene TRBV30 combines with J gene TRBJ1-1; no clear D gene. The CDR3 contains 13 residues. Germline CDR1 is GTSNPN and CDR2 is SVGIG (reference sequence). V was clipped by 2 bases and J by 1 base, with 8 bases between them. The CDR3 DNA, read in part, is TGTGCCTGGAGTCCACAGCCGAACACTGAA. This encodes CAWSPQPNTE. The CDR3 reads in full as CAWSPQPNTEAFF.

This clone has more than one count but fewer than ten. The sequence runs out 3 residues before the end of the CDR3; the remainder is reconstructed from the germline J gene. This chain uses TRBV29-1 with TRBJ2-7, with 9 bases lining up with TRBD1. The CDR3 has 14 amino acids. V lost 5 bases, J lost 6 bases, and 11 bases stayed unmatched. Germline V gives CDR1 SQVTM, CDR2 ANQGSEA. The part of the CDR3 DNA that was read is TGCAGCGTTATTGGACAGGGGAAGGTCCTCGAG. Translation gives CSVIGQGKVLE. In full, the CDR3 is CSVIGQGKVLEQYF.

This clone has at least ten counts. The sequence runs out 3 residues before the end of the CDR3; the remainder is reconstructed from the germline J gene. The chain has TRBV14 and TRBJ2-1, with 13 positions matching TRBD2. The CDR3 extends over 16 amino acids. The trim removed 3 bases at V and 7 bases at J, leaving 6 bases unmatched. Germline CDR1 SGHDN, CDR2 FVKESK. The CDR3 sequence is CASSQRTSGSENEQFF. The DNA read from the CDR3 is TGTGCCAGCAGCCAGAGGACTAGCGGGAGTGAAAATGAG.

In its sample, this clone was seen many times. Read coverage stops 3 residues before the CDR3 terminus; the germline J gene supplies the remainder. The chain is built from TRBV6-1 and TRBJ1-5, with D tentatively TRBD1 (5 bases). Germline CDR1 MNHNS, CDR2 SASEGT. The ends were cut back, 1 base at V and 3 bases at J, with 10 bases in the middle. The CDR3 sequence is 15 residues long. The covered CDR3 bases are TGTGCCAGCAGTGAAGTTGGGGGGTACAATCAGCCC. Its translation: CASSEVGGYNQP. The CDR3 reads in full as CASSEVGGYNQPQHF.

This clone appeared a few times. The read halts 3 residues ahead of the CDR3 end, with the missing end drawn from the germline J gene. J is TRBJ1-1 and V is TRBV30; D might be TRBD1 (6 bases). The CDR3 consists of 11 residues. CDR1 and CDR2 (germline): GTSNPN, SVGIG (reference sequence). Trimming removed 4 bases from V and 5 bases from J, with 8 bases in between. CDR3 sequence: CAWTRGTEAFF. Partial CDR3 DNA: TGTGCCTGGACGAGGGGGACTGAA.

Remarks on this clone: The read stops 3 residues short of the end of the CDR3; the missing end is completed from the germline J gene. The chain has TRBV20-1 and TRBJ2-7, with D possibly being TRBD1 (5 bases). The CDR3 has 14 residues. Germline values: CDR1 DFQATT, CDR2 SNEGSKA (reference sequence). Deletions cut 5 bases from V and 6 bases from J, with 20 bases between. The CDR3: CSAGPGRSPVEQYF. CDR3 DNA, as far as it was read: TGCAGTGCTGGGCCAGGGCGGTCCCCGGTCGAG.

A word on this clone: The read terminates 3 residues ahead of where the CDR3 ends, so the germline J gene completes it. This chain joins TRBV7-9 and TRBJ1-6; 10 nucleotides align to TRBD1. V lost 5 bases and J lost 10; bases outside the gene matches: 5. CDR1 and CDR2 from the germline V gene are SEHNR and FQNEAQ (reference sequence). CDR3 size: 14 residues. CDR3 bases read: TGTGCCAGCAGCATTGGACAGGGGGAGTCACCC. Its translation: CASSIGQGESP. The entire CDR3 sequence reads CASSIGQGESPLHF.

Concerning this clone: The read stops 3 residues short of the end of the CDR3; the missing end is completed from the germline J gene. V gene TRBV20-1 combines with J gene TRBJ2-1; 8 nucleotides line up with TRBD2. Losses at the gene ends were 0 bases for V and 5 bases for J; bases not matched to a gene: 9. The germline CDR1 and CDR2 sequences are DFQATT and SNEGSKA (reference sequence). The CDR3 sequence is 16 residues long. CDR3 bases read: TGCAGTGCTAGAGATATAAGAATAGCGGGACACAATGAG. Amino acids: CSARDIRIAGHNE. The CDR3 in its entirety is CSARDIRIAGHNEQFF.

In regard to this clone: The read ends 3 residues before the CDR3 terminus; that terminus is restored from the germline J gene. The V and J genes are TRBV2 and TRBJ2-7; TRBD1 matches 7 bases. Germline CDR1 reads SNHLY; CDR2 reads FYNNEI. The CDR3 is 14 residues long. After removal of 5 bases from V and 2 bases from J, the junction contained 6 bases not matched to a gene. The part of the CDR3 DNA that was read is TGTGCCAGCAGTTCCGGGACAGTGACCTACGAG. This codes for CASSSGTVTYE. The complete CDR3 protein is CASSSGTVTYEQYF.

Notes on this clone: The read terminates 3 residues ahead of where the CDR3 ends, so the germline J gene completes it. The chain joins TRBV6-1 to TRBJ2-1, with 8 nucleotides matching TRBD2. The J segment lost 3 bases and the V segment lost 4 bases, leaving 8 bases of the junction unmatched. CDR1 and CDR2 (germline): MNHNS, SASEGT. The CDR3 spans 16 residues. The CDR3 sequence: CASSGPGRGVYNEQFF. Incomplete CDR3 DNA: TGTGCCAGCAGTGGCCCGGGGCGGGGGGTCTACAATGAG.

Of note for this clone: The read is 3 residues too short to cover the CDR3 end, so that end is filled in from the germline J gene. The V gene is TRBV19, the J gene TRBJ1-2; 7 bases agree with TRBD1. The CDR3 loop spans 12 amino acids. CDR1 is LNHDA, CDR2 SQIVND, per germline (reference sequence). V shed 4 bases and J 4 bases; nucleotides not matched to a gene: 0. The CDR3 sequence is CASSTGGYGYTF. CDR3 DNA, as far as it was read: TGTGCCAGTAGTACAGGGGGCTATGGC. The entire variable domain, with the rest obtained from reference TRBV19 and TRBJ1-2, is as follows: DGGITQSPKYLFRKEGQNVTLSCEQNLNHDAMYWYRQDPGQGLRLIYYSQIVNDFQKGDIAEGYSVSREKKESFPLTVTSAQKNPTAFYLCASSTGGYGYTFGSGTRLTVV.

This clone showed up many times. The read terminates 3 residues ahead of where the CDR3 ends, so the germline J gene completes it. The chain has TRBV7-6 and TRBJ2-1; 8 bases fit TRBD2. Germline CDR1 reads SGHVS; CDR2 reads FNYEAQ. The CDR3 consists of 17 residues. After removal of 1 base from V and 6 bases from J, the junction contained 11 bases not matched to a gene. The part of the CDR3 DNA that was read is TGTGCCAGCAGCTTAGTGGGTGGCGGGGGGCTCGGCAATGAG. Its translation is CASSLVGGGGLGNE. The complete CDR3 sequence is CASSLVGGGGLGNEQFF.